This T cell receptor (beta chain) was obtained from a study of blood T cells in healthy people across ages. PCR was performed a second time for 7 to 11 cycles using a sample-barcoded 5' primer and a J-beta primer mix. Each cDNA molecule, via a template-switch adaptor with 12 random nucleotides, was tagged. TCRdb itself ran the 5' RACE reads through MiXCR, one entry per CDR3 protein. Here the sample spans roughly 2 million distinct CDR3 sequences, roughly 50% being singletons. This clonotype showed up many times. This CDR3 is 15 amino acids long. CDR1 and CDR2 (germline): SGHKS, YYEKEE (reference sequence). V shed 4 bases and J shed 0 bases, with 8 bases lying between them.

The chain couples TRBV5-5 to TRBJ2-6; no firm D call. The sample comprised blood. This sequence originates from a woman aged 40 to 50 in good health. The CDR3 DNA reads as TGTGCCAGCAGCCCAAGGGACTCTGGGGCCAACGTCCTGACTTTC. It codes for CASSPRDSGANVLTF.